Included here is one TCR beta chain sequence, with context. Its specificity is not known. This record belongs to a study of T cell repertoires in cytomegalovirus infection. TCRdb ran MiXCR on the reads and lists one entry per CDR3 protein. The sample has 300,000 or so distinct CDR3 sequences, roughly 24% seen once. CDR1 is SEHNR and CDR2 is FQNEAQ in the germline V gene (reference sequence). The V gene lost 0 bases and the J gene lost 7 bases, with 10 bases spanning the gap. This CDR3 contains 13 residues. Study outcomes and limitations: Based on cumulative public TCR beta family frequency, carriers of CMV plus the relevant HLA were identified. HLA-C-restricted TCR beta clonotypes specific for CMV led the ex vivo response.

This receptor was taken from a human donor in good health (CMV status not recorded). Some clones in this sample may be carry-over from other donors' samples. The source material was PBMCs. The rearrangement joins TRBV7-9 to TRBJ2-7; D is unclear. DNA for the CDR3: TGTGCCAGCAGCTTAGCCCCCCGGGTTGAGCAGTACTTC. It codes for CASSLAPRVEQYF.